Sequencing of this T cell receptor beta chain was carried out in a study of blood T cell repertoires in COVID-19. Study overall: From T cells, B-cell-depleted T cells, or PBMCs came the material, which was cDNA or gDNA.

Trimming at V came to 1 base and at J to 5 bases, leaving 8 bases not matched to a gene. Germline V CDR1 and CDR2: SGHVS, FQNEAQ. The CDR3 contains 18 residues. Patients in Seattle were enrolled during active infection, then followed longitudinally. In the source study's methods: Counts of nucleated cells, estimated from reference gene primer amplification, were obtained. Generated by immunoSEQ multiplex PCR, the TCRdb table keeps only in-frame clones and is missing some. That table supplies the V and J calls and clone size; D and trimming were determined from the DNA. The sample consists of 300,000 to 350,000 clones, around 87% of them appearing once.

This clonotype was sampled from a woman between 50 and 59 years old with COVID-19, enrolled during active disease. The rearrangement uses TRBV7-8 and TRBJ2-7, with 16 nucleotides matching TRBD2. The sequenced material came from peripheral blood. DNA of the CDR3: TGTGCCAGCAGCTTAGAAACGGGACTAGCGGGAGGGCCCAACGAGCAGTACTTC. Amino acid sequence: CASSLETGLAGGPNEQYF.